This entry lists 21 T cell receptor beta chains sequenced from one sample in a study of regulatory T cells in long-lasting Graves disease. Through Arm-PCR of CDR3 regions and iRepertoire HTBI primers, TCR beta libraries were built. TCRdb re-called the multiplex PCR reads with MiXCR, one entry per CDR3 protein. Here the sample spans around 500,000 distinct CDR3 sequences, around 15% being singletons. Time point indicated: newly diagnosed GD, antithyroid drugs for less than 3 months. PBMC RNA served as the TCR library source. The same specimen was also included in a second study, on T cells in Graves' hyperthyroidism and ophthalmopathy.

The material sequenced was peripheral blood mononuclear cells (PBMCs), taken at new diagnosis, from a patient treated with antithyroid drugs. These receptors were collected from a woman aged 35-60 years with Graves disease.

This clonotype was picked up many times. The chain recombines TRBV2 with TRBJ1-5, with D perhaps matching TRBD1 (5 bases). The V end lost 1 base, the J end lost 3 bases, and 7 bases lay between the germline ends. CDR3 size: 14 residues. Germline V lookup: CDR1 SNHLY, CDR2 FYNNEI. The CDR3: CASSEGDLNQPQHF. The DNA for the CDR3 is TGTGCCAGCAGTGAAGGGGACCTCAATCAGCCCCAGCATTTT.

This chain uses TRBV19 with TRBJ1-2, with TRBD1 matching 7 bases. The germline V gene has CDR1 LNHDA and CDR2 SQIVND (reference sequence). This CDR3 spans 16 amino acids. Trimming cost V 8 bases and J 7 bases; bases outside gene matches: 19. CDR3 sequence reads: CASSPGQASGKGGYTF. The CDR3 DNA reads TGTGCCAGTTCCCCCGGACAGGCAAGTGGGAAAGGTGGCTACACCTTC.

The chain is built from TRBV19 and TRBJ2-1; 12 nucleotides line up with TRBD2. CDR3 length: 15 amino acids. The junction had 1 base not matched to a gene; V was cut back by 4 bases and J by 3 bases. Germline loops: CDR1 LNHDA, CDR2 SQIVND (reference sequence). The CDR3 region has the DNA TGTGCCAGTAGTAAGACTAGCGGGAGCTACAATGAGCAGTTCTTC. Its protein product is CASSKTSGSYNEQFF.

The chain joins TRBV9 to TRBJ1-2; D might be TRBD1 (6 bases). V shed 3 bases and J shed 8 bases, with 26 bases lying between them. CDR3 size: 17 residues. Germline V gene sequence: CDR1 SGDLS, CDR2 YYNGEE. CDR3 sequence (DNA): TGTGCCAGCAGCGGGAGTGAGCCCCCGGGGGGCAAAAGCGGCTACACCTTC. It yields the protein CASSGSEPPGGKSGYTF. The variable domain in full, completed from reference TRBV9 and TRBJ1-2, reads DSGVTQTPKHLITATGQRVTLRCSPRSGDLSVYWYQQSLDQGLQFLIQYYNGEERAKGNILERFSAQQFPDLHSELNLSSLELGDSALYFCASSGSEPPGGKSGYTFGSGTRLTVV.

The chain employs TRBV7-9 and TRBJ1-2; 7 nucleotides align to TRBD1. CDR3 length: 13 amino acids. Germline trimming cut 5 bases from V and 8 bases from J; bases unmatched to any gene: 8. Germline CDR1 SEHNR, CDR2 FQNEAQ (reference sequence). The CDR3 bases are TGTGCCAGCAGCGTTACAGGGGAGGGAGGCTACACCTTC. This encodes CASSVTGEGGYTF.

The CDR3: CASSLAVPGTEAFF. In nucleotides, the CDR3 is TGTGCCAGCAGCTTAGCGGTCCCGGGGACTGAAGCTTTCTTT. V gene TRBV11-3 combines with J gene TRBJ1-1, with D unresolved. CDR3 length equals 14 residues. Germline values: CDR1 SGHNT, CDR2 YENEEA. The germline V and J ends were trimmed by 1 base and 5 bases, with 11 bases remaining between them.

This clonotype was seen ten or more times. The CDR3 sequence: CAWSVGWTGGNEQYF. The CDR3 DNA sequence: TGTGCCTGGAGTGTTGGGTGGACAGGGGGTAACGAGCAGTACTTC. V is TRBV30 and J is TRBJ2-7, with 10 bases aligning to TRBD1. This CDR3 contains 15 residues. Germline V gene lookup returns CDR1 GTSNPN and CDR2 SVGIG (reference sequence). The V segment lost 0 bases and the J segment 5 bases; nucleotides outside the gene matches: 7.

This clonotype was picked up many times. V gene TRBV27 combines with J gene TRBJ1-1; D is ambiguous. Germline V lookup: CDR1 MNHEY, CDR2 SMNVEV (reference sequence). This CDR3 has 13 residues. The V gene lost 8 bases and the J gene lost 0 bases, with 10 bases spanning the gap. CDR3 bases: TGTGCCAGCGGAAGTAGGATGAACACTGAAGCTTTCTTT. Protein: CASGSRMNTEAFF.

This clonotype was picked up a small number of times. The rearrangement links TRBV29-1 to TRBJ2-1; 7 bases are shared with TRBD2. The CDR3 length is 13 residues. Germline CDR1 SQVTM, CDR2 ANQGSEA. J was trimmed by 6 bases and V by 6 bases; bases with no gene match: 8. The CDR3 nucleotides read TGCAGCGTGGGGGACTACCGATCCAATGAGCAGTTCTTC. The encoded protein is CSVGDYRSNEQFF.

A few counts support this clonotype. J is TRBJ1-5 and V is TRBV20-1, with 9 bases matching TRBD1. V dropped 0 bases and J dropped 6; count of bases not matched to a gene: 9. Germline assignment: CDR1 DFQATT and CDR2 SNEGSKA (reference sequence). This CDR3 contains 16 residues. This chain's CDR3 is CSARDPGQGMAQPQHF. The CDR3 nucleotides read TGCAGTGCTAGAGATCCCGGACAGGGGATGGCTCAGCCCCAGCATTTT.

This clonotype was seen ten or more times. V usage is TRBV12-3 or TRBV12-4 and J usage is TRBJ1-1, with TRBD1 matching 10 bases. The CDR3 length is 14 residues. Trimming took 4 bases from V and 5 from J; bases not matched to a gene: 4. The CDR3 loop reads CASSYRDRGTEAFF. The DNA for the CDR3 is TGTGCCAGCAGTTACCGGGACAGGGGTACTGAAGCTTTCTTT.

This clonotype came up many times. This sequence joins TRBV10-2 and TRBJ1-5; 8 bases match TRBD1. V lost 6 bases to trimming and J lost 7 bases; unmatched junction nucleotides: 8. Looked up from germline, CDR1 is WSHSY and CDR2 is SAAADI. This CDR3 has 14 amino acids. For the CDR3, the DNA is TGCGCCAGCAGACGGGGACAGGAGGGCCAGCCCCAGCATTTT. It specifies CASRRGQEGQPQHF.

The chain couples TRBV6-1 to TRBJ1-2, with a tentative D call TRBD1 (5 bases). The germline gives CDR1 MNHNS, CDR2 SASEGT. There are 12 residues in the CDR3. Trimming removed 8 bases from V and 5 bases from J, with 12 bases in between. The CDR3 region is CASYRGWYGYTF. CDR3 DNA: TGTGCCAGCTATCGGGGGTGGTATGGCTACACCTTC.

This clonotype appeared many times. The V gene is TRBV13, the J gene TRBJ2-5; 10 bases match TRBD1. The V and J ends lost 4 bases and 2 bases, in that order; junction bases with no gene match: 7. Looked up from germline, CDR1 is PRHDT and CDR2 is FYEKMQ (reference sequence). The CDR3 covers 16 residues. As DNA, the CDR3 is TGTGCCAGCAGCTCCGGGACAGGGGTCATTCAAGAGACCCAGTACTTC. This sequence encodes CASSSGTGVIQETQYF.

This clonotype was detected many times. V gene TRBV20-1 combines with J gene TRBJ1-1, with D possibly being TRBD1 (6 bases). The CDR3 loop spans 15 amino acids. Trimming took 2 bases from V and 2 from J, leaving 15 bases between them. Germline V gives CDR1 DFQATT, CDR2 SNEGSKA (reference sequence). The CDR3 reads CSARYPRDINTEAFF. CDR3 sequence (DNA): TGCAGTGCTAGATACCCCCGGGACATAAACACTGAAGCTTTCTTT.

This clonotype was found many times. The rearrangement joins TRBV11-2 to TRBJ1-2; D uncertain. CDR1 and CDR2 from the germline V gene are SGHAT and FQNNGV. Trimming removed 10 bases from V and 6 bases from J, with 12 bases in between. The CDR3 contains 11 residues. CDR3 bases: TGTGCCATCGGACCCTTTAATGGCTACACCTTC. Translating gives CAIGPFNGYTF. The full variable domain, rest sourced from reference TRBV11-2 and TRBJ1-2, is EAGVAQSPRYKIIEKRQSVAFWCNPISGHATLYWYQQILGQGPKLLIQFQNNGVVDDSQLPKDRFSAERLKGVDSTLKIQPAKLEDSAVYLCAIGPFNGYTFGSGTRLTVV.

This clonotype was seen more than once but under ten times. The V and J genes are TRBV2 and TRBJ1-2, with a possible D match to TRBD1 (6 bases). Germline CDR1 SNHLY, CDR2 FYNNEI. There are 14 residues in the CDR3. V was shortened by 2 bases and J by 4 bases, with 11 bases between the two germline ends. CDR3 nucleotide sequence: TGTGCCAGCAGTGAACAGGGGCCTGGCTATGGCTACACCTTC. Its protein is CASSEQGPGYGYTF.

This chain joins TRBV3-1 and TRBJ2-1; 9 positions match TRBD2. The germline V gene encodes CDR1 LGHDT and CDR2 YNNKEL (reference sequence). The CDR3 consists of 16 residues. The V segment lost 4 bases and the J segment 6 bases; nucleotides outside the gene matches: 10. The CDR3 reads CASSPLTSGWGNEQFF. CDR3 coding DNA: TGTGCCAGCAGCCCCTTAACTAGCGGGTGGGGCAATGAGCAGTTCTTC.

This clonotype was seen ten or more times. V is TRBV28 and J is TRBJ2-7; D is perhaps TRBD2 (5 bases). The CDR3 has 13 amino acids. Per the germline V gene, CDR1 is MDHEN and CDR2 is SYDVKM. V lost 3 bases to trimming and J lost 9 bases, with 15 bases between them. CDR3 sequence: CASSLSGLRGQYF. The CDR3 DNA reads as TGTGCCAGCAGTTTGAGCGGCTTGAGAGGGCAGTACTTC.

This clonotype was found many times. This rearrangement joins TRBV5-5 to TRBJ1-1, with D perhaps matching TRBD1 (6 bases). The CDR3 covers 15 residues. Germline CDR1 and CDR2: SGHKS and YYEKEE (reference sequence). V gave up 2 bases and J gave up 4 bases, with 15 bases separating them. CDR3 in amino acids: CASSFTPQGGTEAFF. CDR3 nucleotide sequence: TGTGCCAGCAGCTTTACTCCACAGGGCGGCACTGAAGCTTTCTTT.

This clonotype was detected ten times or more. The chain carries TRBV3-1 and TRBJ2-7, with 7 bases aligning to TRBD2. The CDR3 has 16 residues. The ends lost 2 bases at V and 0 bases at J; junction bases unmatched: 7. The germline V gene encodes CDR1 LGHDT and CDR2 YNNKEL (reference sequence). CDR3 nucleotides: TGTGCCAGCAGCCAAAAGGCAGCGGGATTCTCCTACGAGCAGTACTTC. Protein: CASSQKAAGFSYEQYF.